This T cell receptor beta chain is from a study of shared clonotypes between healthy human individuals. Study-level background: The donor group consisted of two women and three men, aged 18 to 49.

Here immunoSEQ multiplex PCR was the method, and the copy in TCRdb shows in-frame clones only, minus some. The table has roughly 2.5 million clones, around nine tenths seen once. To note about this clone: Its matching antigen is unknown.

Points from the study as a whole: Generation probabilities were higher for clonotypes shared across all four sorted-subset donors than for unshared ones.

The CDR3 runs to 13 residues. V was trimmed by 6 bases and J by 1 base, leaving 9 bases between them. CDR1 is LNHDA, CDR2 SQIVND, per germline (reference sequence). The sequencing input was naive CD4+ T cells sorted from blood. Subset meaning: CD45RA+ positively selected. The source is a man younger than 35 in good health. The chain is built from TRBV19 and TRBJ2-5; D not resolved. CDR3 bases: TGTGCCAGTAGGATGCAGTCCCAAGAGACCCAGTACTTC. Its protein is CASRMQSQETQYF.